Described below is a single T cell receptor beta chain sequence and its context. Here immunoSEQ multiplex PCR was the method, and the copy in TCRdb shows in-frame clones only, minus some. The sample includes about 2,100,000 clones, 90% to 95% of them seen just once. The data were taken from a study of shared clonotypes between healthy human individuals. Study summary: CD4 naive cells filled three plates per donor, CD4 memory three, CD8 naive two and CD8 memory one.

This CDR3 region has 15 residues. Per the germline V gene, CDR1 is SGHTS and CDR2 is YDEGEE. With 2 bases removed from V and 7 bases from J, the gap between germline ends came to 18 bases. It was CD45RO-negative cells, positively selected for CCR7, that made up naive CD8 cells, with terminally differentiated effector memory CD45RA+ cells excluded. This chain links TRBV5-8 with TRBJ2-5; D might be TRBD1 or TRBD2, each matching 5 bases. Source material: naive CD8+ T cells from PBMCs. The sequence was collected from a man between 18 and 35 years old in good health. Some clones in this sample may be carry-over from other donors' samples. The CDR3 reads CASSLGTIAGGTQYF. Here the CDR3 DNA reads TGTGCCAGCAGCTTAGGGACGATCGCCGGTGGGACCCAGTACTTC. Full variable domain (outside the CDR3, taken from reference TRBV5-8 and TRBJ2-5): EAGVTQSPTHLIKTRGQQATLRCSPISGHTSVYWYQQALGLGLQFLLWYDEGEERNRGNFPPRFSGRQFPNYSSELNVNALELEDSALYLCASSLGTIAGGTQYFGPGTRLLVL.